The entry that follows covers one T cell receptor beta chain sequence. This sample was included in a study of T cells of healthy individuals. The ends were cut back, 1 base at V and 6 bases at J, with 13 bases in the middle. The CDR3 consists of 15 residues. CDR1 and CDR2 (germline): SGHVS, FNYEAQ. One entry per CDR3 protein results from TCRdb running MiXCR on the 5' RACE reads. The sample has 85,000 to 100,000 distinct CDR3 sequences; 17% are singletons. The source of this sequence is a human donor in good health. This chain links TRBV7-6 with TRBJ2-1; D is undetermined. The CDR3 loop reads CASSLVFNQANEQFF. As DNA, the CDR3 is TGTGCCAGCAGCTTAGTGTTCAACCAAGCCAATGAGCAGTTCTTC.